This T cell receptor beta chain was recorded in a study of CD8 T cells in ankylosing spondylitis. TCRdb itself ran the 5' RACE reads through MiXCR, one entry per CDR3 protein. Of about 450,000 distinct CDR3 sequences in the sample, 25% to 30% were seen once. CDR1 is MNHEY, CDR2 SMNVEV, per germline (reference sequence). This CDR3 is built from 16 residues. V trimming: 4 bases; J trimming: 4 bases; junction bases outside the gene matches: 8. In this sample, this clonotype turned up a few times. What it recognizes is unknown. Study findings and constraints: Made up of fewer than ten highly homologous variants, a TCR beta motif appeared characteristic of ankylosing spondylitis blood.

The chain combines TRBV27 with TRBJ1-3, with 9 bases identical to TRBD1. This receptor was identified in a male donor with ankylosing spondylitis. The sequenced sample consisted of blood, either unsorted or a sorted T cell fraction (not recorded which). CDR3 sequence (DNA): TGTGCCAGCAGTTCATCCTGGACAGGGGTAGGAAACACCATATATTTT. Amino acids: CASSSSWTGVGNTIYF.